The 23 T cell receptor beta chains given below trace back to one sample, sequenced in a study of cytomegalovirus exposure and HLA in healthy donors. Both 60 Vbeta primers and 13 Jbeta primers went into the PCR. Sequencing was performed with immunoSEQ multiplex PCR; in TCRdb, only in-frame clones are kept and a portion is missing. The table lists some 150,000 clones, about 85% of them singletons. Sequenced material: PBMCs. The receptors were gathered from a human donor in good health.

The CDR3 loop reads CASSLWSGGGREQFF. The CDR3 DNA follows: TGTGCCAGCAGTTTGTGGTCAGGGGGTGGTCGGGAGCAGTTCTTC. The J gene is TRBJ2-1, the V gene TRBV27, with 7 positions matching TRBD1. CDR3 length: 15 amino acids. Germline V CDR1 and CDR2: MNHEY, SMNVEV (reference sequence). V was pared by 3 bases and J by 10 bases, with 12 bases of the junction left unmatched.

The chain links TRBV13 to TRBJ2-5; 7 positions match TRBD1. The CDR3 extends over 14 amino acids. Germline values: CDR1 PRHDT, CDR2 FYEKMQ (reference sequence). After removal of 5 bases from V and 4 bases from J, the junction contained 7 bases not matched to a gene. The CDR3 DNA follows: TGTGCCAGCAGCGATGACAGGGAGCGAGAGACCCAGTACTTC. Translated: CASSDDRERETQYF.

This clone was counted a few times. The chain uses TRBV5-5 and TRBJ1-1; perhaps TRBD1 as D (6 bases). V lost 5 bases, J lost 7 bases, and 21 bases lay in between. There are 15 residues in the CDR3. The germline V gene has CDR1 SGHKS and CDR2 YYEKEE (reference sequence). In DNA, the CDR3 is TGTGCCAGCAGTAACCAGGGGAACAATGGAATTGAAGCTTTCTTT. This sequence encodes CASSNQGNNGIEAFF.

This clone appeared a few times. The genes are TRBV12-5 and TRBJ2-7; tentative D call: TRBD1 (8 bases). Per germline, CDR1 LGHNT and CDR2 FRNRAP. The CDR3 runs 15 residues. With 4 bases removed from V and 7 bases from J, the gap between germline ends came to 20 bases. The CDR3 coding sequence is TGTGCTAGTGGTTGGGAGGGACAGGTGCCATGGGAGCAGTACTTC. This translates into CASGWEGQVPWEQYF.

This clone was detected only a few times. V gene TRBV9 combines with J gene TRBJ1-5, with D possibly matching TRBD1 (5 bases). Germline loops: CDR1 SGDLS, CDR2 YYNGEE. Trimming cost V 0 bases and J 0 bases, with 16 bases left between them. The CDR3 runs to 18 residues. Here the CDR3 reads CASSVVSGGVYSNQPQHF. Written as DNA, the CDR3 is TGTGCCAGCAGCGTAGTCTCAGGAGGGGTTTATAGCAATCAGCCCCAGCATTTT.

The rearrangement links TRBV25-1 to TRBJ2-7, with 7 bases matching TRBD1. CDR1 is MGHDK, CDR2 SYGVNS, per germline. The ends lost 1 base at V and 5 bases at J; junction bases unmatched: 17. The CDR3 is 18 amino acids. CDR3 residues: CASSESTGVRFGIDEQYF. The CDR3, as DNA: TGTGCCAGCAGTGAATCAACAGGGGTGAGGTTCGGGATCGACGAGCAGTACTTC.

This clone was counted once. The J gene is TRBJ1-5, the V gene TRBV27; D uncertain. V lost 3 bases to trimming and J lost 4 bases, with 7 bases between them. The length of the CDR3 is 13 residues. Germline V gene sequence: CDR1 MNHEY, CDR2 SMNVEV (reference sequence). The chain's CDR3 is CASSFQMNQPQHF. The CDR3, as DNA: TGTGCCAGCAGTTTTCAGATGAATCAGCCCCAGCATTTT.

This clone has more than one count but fewer than ten. DNA of the CDR3: TGTGCCAGCAGTGGCAGGCCGTCTAATGAAAAACTGTTTTTT. This translates into CASSGRPSNEKLFF. J is TRBJ1-4 and V is TRBV6-1; D call uncertain. CDR1 and CDR2 from the germline V gene are MNHNS and SASEGT. The length of the CDR3 is 14 residues. V lost 4 bases and J lost 3, with 9 bases in between.

The chain couples TRBV10-3 to TRBJ2-7; 11 nucleotides agree with TRBD1. With V trimmed by 6 bases and J by 5 bases, 6 bases remained unmatched. There are 14 residues in the CDR3. Germline V gives CDR1 ENHRY, CDR2 SYGVKD. The CDR3 nucleotides are TGTGCCATCAGGGACGGGACAGGGGGTAACGAGCAGTACTTC. Translation: CAIRDGTGGNEQYF.

This clone has just one count. The genes are TRBV5-1 and TRBJ1-2; D unresolved. Trimming shortened V by 0 bases and J by 5 bases, and 17 bases separated the two germline ends. CDR1 is SGHRS, CDR2 YFSETQ, per germline. The CDR3 runs to 16 residues. In DNA, the CDR3 is TGCGCCAGCAGCTTGGGAGTGACCTCTCCTAGGTATGGCTACACCTTC. Protein sequence: CASSLGVTSPRYGYTF. The variable domain in full, with the rest retrieved from reference TRBV5-1 and TRBJ1-2, is KAGVTQTPRYLIKTRGQQVTLSCSPISGHRSVSWYQQTPGQGLQFLFEYFSETQRNKGNFPGRFSGRQFSNSRSEMNVSTLELGDSALYLCASSLGVTSPRYGYTFGSGTRLTVV.

V usage is TRBV7-9 and J usage is TRBJ2-7, with 9 bases identical to TRBD2. Germline V gene lookup returns CDR1 SEHNR and CDR2 FQNEAQ (reference sequence). This CDR3 has 15 residues. The ends lost 1 base at V and 4 bases at J; junction bases unmatched: 5. The CDR3 nucleotides read TGTGCCAGCAGCTTAGTCGGCGGGGGGGCTTACGAGCAGTACTTC. This sequence encodes CASSLVGGGAYEQYF.

The J gene is TRBJ1-2, the V gene TRBV28, with D tentatively TRBD1 (6 bases). CDR3 length: 12 amino acids. CDR1 is MDHEN and CDR2 is SYDVKM in the germline V gene. V dropped 11 bases and J dropped 1 base, with 11 bases sitting between them. CDR3 in amino acids: CAGGGLNYGYTF. For the CDR3, the DNA is TGTGCCGGGGGGGGCCTTAACTATGGCTACACCTTC.

CDR3 sequence reads: CASSQGVRLVANIQYF. The CDR3 region has the DNA TGTGCCAGCAGCCAAGGGGTCCGGCTAGTTGCAAACATTCAGTACTTC. The chain has TRBV14 and TRBJ2-4; no clear D gene. CDR1 and CDR2 (germline): SGHDN, FVKESK. Trimming took off 1 base at V and 6 bases at J, with 16 bases between the two ends. CDR3 length: 16 residues. Complete variable domain (other parts from reference TRBV14 and TRBJ2-4): EAGVTQFPSHSVIEKGQTVTLRCDPISGHDNLYWYRRVMGKEIKFLLHFVKESKQDESGMPNNRFLAERTGGTYSTLKVQPAELEDSGVYFCASSQGVRLVANIQYFGAGTRLSVL.

The chain employs TRBV7-2 and TRBJ2-3, with 15 bases lining up with TRBD2. CDR1 and CDR2 from the germline V gene are SGHTA and FQGNSA. The CDR3 is 17 amino acids. The V and J ends lost 5 bases and 3 bases, in that order; junction bases with no gene match: 6. The DNA of the CDR3 is TGTGCCAGCAGCCCCCCGGGACTAGCGGGGGGTACAGATACGCAGTATTTT. It yields the protein CASSPPGLAGGTDTQYF.

As to this clone: The germline gene is not matched at one end of the junction; a read error may be the cause. This chain links TRBV6-5 with TRBJ1-2, with D perhaps matching TRBD1 (5 bases). The CDR3 has 16 amino acids. Germline values: CDR1 MNHEY, CDR2 SVGAGI. The CDR3 nucleotides are TGTGCCAGCAGTTACTCGAGACAGATACTGAACTATGGCTACCCCTTC. This encodes CASSYSRQILNYGYPF.

The rearrangement uses TRBV11-2 and TRBJ2-1; the D gene is possibly TRBD1 (6 bases). This CDR3 has 16 amino acids. The V end was cut by 0 bases, the J end by 4 bases, with 13 bases between. Germline V gives CDR1 SGHAT, CDR2 FQNNGV. The CDR3 region is CASSLDRGKGYNEQFF. As DNA, the CDR3 is TGTGCCAGCAGCTTAGATAGGGGGAAGGGGTACAATGAGCAGTTCTTC.

The chain has TRBV6-1 and TRBJ1-6; D call uncertain. With 6 bases removed from V and 8 bases from J, the gap between germline ends came to 5 bases. Germline assignment: CDR1 MNHNS and CDR2 SASEGT. This CDR3 is built from 11 residues. The CDR3 coding sequence is TGTGCCAGCAGCTTCGATTCACCCCTCCACTTT. Translation: CASSFDSPLHF.

This chain uses TRBV14 with TRBJ2-6, with a weak D call TRBD2 (6 bases). V lost 0 bases to trimming and J lost 0 bases, with 9 bases between them. The germline V gene has CDR1 SGHDN and CDR2 FVKESK. This CDR3 has 17 amino acids. The CDR3 DNA follows: TGTGCCAGCAGCCAAGATAGACTAGTCTCTGGGGCCAACGTCCTGACTTTC. It encodes CASSQDRLVSGANVLTF.

The gene calls are TRBV19 and TRBJ2-7; the D is unclear. With 4 bases removed from V and 3 bases from J, the gap between germline ends came to 4 bases. CDR3 length: 11 residues. CDR1 and CDR2 (germline): LNHDA, SQIVND (reference sequence). The CDR3 reads CASSTGYEQYF. The CDR3 DNA sequence: TGTGCCAGTAGTACCGGCTACGAGCAGTACTTC.

The rearrangement links TRBV5-1 to TRBJ2-4, with D possibly TRBD2 on 6 matching bases. The CDR3 totals 16 residues. CDR1 is SGHRS, CDR2 YFSETQ, per germline. V was trimmed by 0 bases and J by 0 bases, leaving 10 bases between them. The CDR3 reads CASSLGGELAKNIQYF. The CDR3 DNA follows: TGCGCCAGCAGCTTGGGGGGGGAGCTAGCCAAAAACATTCAGTACTTC.

The chain has TRBV14 and TRBJ2-7; TRBD2 might be the D (5 bases). This CDR3 contains 13 residues. Germline V gene sequence: CDR1 SGHDN, CDR2 FVKESK. V lost 7 bases and J 6 bases, leaving 16 bases between the germline ends. This CDR3 is CASTPSSSGEQYF. As DNA, the CDR3 is TGTGCCAGCACCCCGTCTAGCTCGGGCGAGCAGTACTTC.

The rearrangement links TRBV5-4 to TRBJ1-2; D may be TRBD1 (6 bases). CDR1 is SGHNT and CDR2 is YYREEE in the germline V gene (reference sequence). Trimming cost V 4 bases and J 7 bases, with 20 bases left between them. The CDR3 is made up of 15 amino acids. The CDR3: CASSHPGQGGGGYTF. For the CDR3, the DNA is TGTGCCAGCAGCCATCCGGGACAAGGGGGGGGTGGCTACACCTTC.

Points on this clone: Other DNA variants within this sample encode the same CDR3. The chain is built from TRBV5-6 and TRBJ2-7, with 7 bases lining up with TRBD1. The CDR3 contains 14 residues. V gave up 1 base and J gave up 4 bases; unmatched junction bases: 5. The germline V gene encodes CDR1 SGHDT and CDR2 YYEEEE. The CDR3 nucleotides are TGTGCCAGCAGCTTGCGACAGGGATTATACGAGCAGTACTTC. Translating gives CASSLRQGLYEQYF. Together with reference TRBV5-6 and TRBJ2-7, the CDR3 gives the full variable domain: DAGVTQSPTHLIKTRGQQVTLRCSPKSGHDTVSWYQQALGQGPQFIFQYYEEEERQRGNFPDRFSGHQFPNYSSELNVNALLLGDSALYLCASSLRQGLYEQYFGPGTRLTVT.